Only a few counts were recorded for the clone carrying this TCR beta chain. The antigen is unknown. These data come from a study of T-cell memory formation after mild COVID-19. V lost 4 bases and J lost 4, with 14 bases in between. CDR3 size: 14 residues. Germline V gene sequence: CDR1 SGHTA, CDR2 FQGNSA. Overall study results and limits: Shrinking CD4+ clones resided mostly in CM and EM, and CD8+ ones in EMRA. Whereas later expanders leaned CD4+, clones contracting day 15 to 85 showed a balanced CD4/CD8 makeup.

5'RACE with constant-segment primers built TCRalpha and TCRbeta cDNA libraries with UMIs. TCRdb called the 5' RACE reads again in MiXCR, with one record for every CDR3 protein. The profile shows about 190,000 distinct CDR3 sequences, around 20% of them singletons. The chain couples TRBV7-2 to TRBJ2-7; perhaps TRBD1 as D (5 bases). Sequenced sample: PBMCs or a T cell subset sorted from them (not recorded which). This TCR came from an adult woman who had mild COVID-19 (a few samples of this study predate the infection). Cell type and time point are not known. CDR3 in amino acids: CASSSFLGRYEQYF. As DNA, the CDR3 is TGTGCCAGCAGCTCCTTCTTGGGGCGGTACGAGCAGTACTTC.